Listed below are T cell receptor beta chains from one sample, sequenced in a study of molecular identifiers for immune sequencing clone quantification. TCRdb called the PCR reads again in MiXCR, with one record for every CDR3 protein. The sample lists 35,000 to 40,000 distinct CDR3 sequences; about 18% were seen once. Sequencing was performed on naive CD8+ T cells from blood, with Jurkat cell RNA spiked in. The receptor source for this set is a human donor in good health. Some libraries in this study had Jurkat cell RNA spiked in. Each CDR3 is given with its conserved first and last residue. The D gene is left open where the match is weak. Only some rows state a clone size, as once, few, many or a class for expanded clones.

CDR3aa,CDR3nt,j_gene,d_gene,v_gene,abundance,len
CASSLARVGPEPQHF,TGTGCCAGCAGCTTGGCGAGGGTCGGACCGGAGCCCCAGCATTTT,TRBJ1-5,-,TRBV5-6,few,15
CAIRDPGSGANVLTF,TGTGCCATCAGAGACCCGGGCTCTGGGGCCAACGTCCTGACTTTC,TRBJ2-6,-,TRBV10-3,many,15
CSARDRVAGGREQFF,TGCAGTGCTAGAGATCGGGTAGCGGGGGGTCGTGAGCAGTTCTTC,TRBJ2-1,TRBD2,TRBV20-1,many,15
CASSQAERTTDTQYF,TGTGCCAGCAGCCAAGCGGAACGGACCACAGATACGCAGTATTTT,TRBJ2-3,-,TRBV3-1,many,15
CASSGETYNERFF,TGTGCCAGCAGTGGGGAGACCTACAATGAGCGGTTCTTC,TRBJ2-1,-,TRBV2,-,13
CASSLVLAGGHGATREQYF,TGTGCCAGCAGCTTAGTACTAGCGGGAGGCCACGGAGCCACTCGCGAGCAGTACTTC,TRBJ2-7,TRBD2,TRBV7-2,many,19
CASSSSWGGISTDTQYF,TGTGCCAGCAGCTCCTCATGGGGAGGGATTAGCACAGATACGCAGTATTTT,TRBJ2-3,TRBD2,TRBV7-9,once,17
CASSPAEGRGNTEAFF,TGCGCCAGCAGCCCCGCGGAAGGTCGGGGGAACACTGAAGCTTTCTTC,TRBJ1-1,-,TRBV4-3,-,16
CASSQDPTGARTEAFF,TGCGCCAGCAGCCAAGATCCGACAGGGGCGAGAACTGAAGCTTTCTTT,TRBJ1-1,TRBD1,TRBV4-1,many,16
CATSRTGSYNEQFF,TGTGCCACCAGTAGGACAGGTTCCTACAATGAGCAGTTCTTC,TRBJ2-1,TRBD1,TRBV24-1,-,14
CASSVGQTASYEQYF,TGTGCCAGCAGCGTAGGACAGACAGCCTCCTACGAGCAGTACTTC,TRBJ2-7,-,TRBV9,-,15
CASSSSLAGLAKNIQYF,TGTGCCAGCAGTTCGAGTCTAGCGGGTCTAGCCAAAAACATTCAGTACTTC,TRBJ2-4,TRBD2,TRBV12-3/TRBV12-4,many,17
CATSSFGGDFGEQYF,TGTGCCACTTCCTCGTTCGGGGGGGATTTTGGCGAGCAGTACTTC,TRBJ2-7,TRBD2,TRBV19,-,15
CATSLGQSTDTQYF,TGTGCCACCAGCCTAGGACAGTCGACAGATACGCAGTATTTT,TRBJ2-3,-,TRBV15,many,14
CSARTYGGRTEAFF,TGCAGTGCTAGAACTTACGGGGGAAGGACTGAAGCTTTCTTT,TRBJ1-1,-,TRBV20-1,many,14
CASSTTGLERNEQFF,TGTGCCAGCAGCACCACGGGACTAGAAAGAAATGAGCAGTTCTTC,TRBJ2-1,TRBD2,TRBV27,few,15
CSARARPNTGELFF,TGCAGTGCTAGGGCACGACCGAACACCGGGGAGCTGTTTTTT,TRBJ2-2,-,TRBV20-1,many,14
CASKCGRTYEQYF,TGCGCCAGCAAATGTGGCCGAACCTACGAGCAGTACTTC,TRBJ2-7,-,TRBV23-1,many,13
CSARLRLVNTQYF,TGCAGTGCTAGACTCCGACTAGTCAATACGCAGTATTTT,TRBJ2-3,-,TRBV20-1,many,13
CASSDGGHNTGELFF,TGTGCCAGCAGTGACGGTGGACACAACACCGGGGAGCTGTTTTTT,TRBJ2-2,-,TRBV6-4,many,15
CASSELDGKANEQFF,TGTGCCAGCAGTGAGCTGGACGGGAAAGCTAACGAGCAGTTCTTC,TRBJ2-1,-,TRBV2,few,15
CASSFRAKDQPQHF,TGTGCCAGCAGCTTTAGGGCAAAGGATCAGCCCCAGCATTTT,TRBJ1-5,-,TRBV5-6,many,14
CASSSRAELTDTQYF,TGTGCCAGCAGCTCAAGGGCAGAACTCACAGATACGCAGTATTTT,TRBJ2-3,-,TRBV9,many,15
CASSKDQTNTEAFF,TGTGCCAGCAGCAAGGACCAGACGAACACTGAAGCTTTCTTT,TRBJ1-1,-,TRBV5-4,many,14
CASRTTGLGELFF,TGTGCCAGTAGGACGACAGGCCTCGGGGAGCTGTTTTTT,TRBJ2-2,-,TRBV19,few,13
CASSLFGLNTEAFF,TGTGCCAGCAGCCTATTCGGCCTTAACACTGAAGCTTTCTTT,TRBJ1-1,-,TRBV27,many,14
CASSSVDGKDTQYF,TGTGCCAGCAGCTCGGTAGACGGTAAAGATACGCAGTATTTT,TRBJ2-3,-,TRBV7-9,many,14
CASSQDKGLAGGEQFF,TGCGCCAGCAGCCAAGATAAGGGACTAGCGGGCGGTGAGCAGTTCTTC,TRBJ2-1,TRBD2,TRBV4-3,-,16
CASSQTGGEELFF,TGTGCCAGCAGCCAGACAGGGGGCGAGGAGCTGTTTTTT,TRBJ2-2,TRBD1,TRBV28,many,13
CASSVGYGQETQYF,TGTGCCAGCAGCGTAGGTTACGGCCAAGAGACCCAGTACTTC,TRBJ2-5,-,TRBV9,-,14
CASGQRGEETQYF,TGTGCCAGCGGGCAGCGGGGGGAAGAGACCCAGTACTTC,TRBJ2-5,TRBD2,TRBV3-1,few,13
CASSPDGDEKLFF,TGTGCCAGCAGCCCGGACGGGGATGAAAAACTGTTTTTT,TRBJ1-4,-,TRBV6-5,many,13
CASSYLGDSYEQYF,TGTGCCAGCAGTTACCTTGGCGATAGCTACGAGCAGTACTTC,TRBJ2-7,-,TRBV6-5,once,14
CASTLNRGPHGYTF,TGTGCCAGCACCCTCAACAGGGGGCCGCATGGCTACACCTTC,TRBJ1-2,TRBD1,TRBV28,many,14
CASSHSLGQGYEQYF,TGCGCCAGCAGCCACTCCTTGGGACAGGGATACGAGCAGTACTTC,TRBJ2-7,TRBD1,TRBV4-1,-,15
CASLYQTGGLYNEQFF,TGTGCCAGCCTCTACCAAACGGGGGGCCTCTACAATGAGCAGTTCTTC,TRBJ2-1,-,TRBV12-3/TRBV12-4,many,16
CASSEDWMSYNEQFF,TGTGCCAGCAGTGAGGACTGGATGTCCTACAATGAGCAGTTCTTC,TRBJ2-1,-,TRBV6-1,many,15
CASSRTLTSGPTGELFF,TGTGCCAGCAGCCGCACTTTGACTAGCGGACCCACCGGGGAGCTGTTTTTT,TRBJ2-2,TRBD2,TRBV9,many,17
CSAPLAGVNYDEQFF,TGCAGTGCTCCTTTAGCGGGAGTGAACTACGATGAGCAGTTCTTC,TRBJ2-1,TRBD2,TRBV20-1,-,15
CASSHLRGAQETQYF,TGTGCCAGCAGCCACCTCCGAGGAGCCCAAGAGACCCAGTACTTC,TRBJ2-5,-,TRBV6-6,many,15
CASQGQGIYEQYF,TGTGCCAGCCAAGGACAGGGCATCTACGAGCAGTACTTC,TRBJ2-7,TRBD1,TRBV6-5,few,13
CASSQSSVQRMDTQYF,TGCGCCAGCAGCCAATCTTCGGTCCAACGGATGGATACGCAGTATTTT,TRBJ2-3,-,TRBV4-1,medium-sized,16
CASSLGGTAASEKLFF,TGTGCCAGCAGTTTAGGGGGGACAGCCGCAAGTGAAAAACTGTTTTTT,TRBJ1-4,TRBD1,TRBV12-3/TRBV12-4,few,16
CASSSLLRGTSGGAVTDTQYF,TGTGCCAGCAGTTCCCTCCTTCGCGGGACTAGCGGGGGGGCCGTGACAGATACGCAGTATTTT,TRBJ2-3,TRBD2,TRBV12-3/TRBV12-4,many,21